This T cell receptor (beta chain) was sequenced for a study of T cells expressing NK-cell markers (dated by TCRdb to about 2020). Context from the whole study: TCR beta-chain repertoires were profiled in sorted CD3+CD56+NKG2C+, CD3+CD56+NKG2C- and CD3+CD56-NKG2C+ T-cell subsets from about 8 donors. Among the eight sequenced donors, seven were HCMV-seropositive and one was HCMV-seronegative. Randomly selected healthy volunteers, three men and five women, were used as the eight sequenced donors. The libraries were sequenced on Illumina HiSeq 2000/2500, MiSeq or NextSeq, producing 2 x 150 bp reads.

Of note for this clonotype: Its antigen is currently not known.

The investigation overall reported the following: In roughly six donors, the dominant CD3+CD56+NKG2C+ clonotypes ranked among the top 10 CD8+ clonotypes, making up roughly 1.0-7.0% of CD8+ T cells. Whether the expanded NKG2C-expressing T cell clones were specific for HCMV antigens was left unclear. Those dominant clonotypes were again the most abundant among CD3+CD56-NKG2C+ cells in a few donors, at roughly 25-65%.

A commercial ELISA kit detecting HCMV-specific IgG in serum was used to determine HCMV serostatus. Ficoll density gradient centrifugation was used to isolate peripheral blood mononuclear cells from blood. These reads were obtained on an Illumina HiSeq 2000. TCR beta cDNA libraries were made by 5'RACE template switching that added a universal primer site and unique molecular identifiers. Synthesis of cDNA was primed from the TCR beta constant segment and was followed by two consecutive PCR amplification steps. Regarding the original processing steps: MIGEC was used to demultiplex reads and group reads by UMI, and MiTCR was used to assemble and quantify clonotypes. To remove erroneous sequences, TCR cDNA sequences were retained only when supported by two or more reads. The tcR package was used for downstream repertoire analysis, and clonotypes were matched between fractions using CDR3 nucleotide sequence together with V segment. VDJmatch was used to annotate antigen specificity against VDJdb, with one amino acid substitution in CDR3 permitted. One entry per CDR3 protein sequence results from the TCRdb reprocessing of the reads, with DNA left out. TCRdb's processing, not the study's, gives the V and J calls here. This sample's table has entries for 150,000 or so distinct CDR3 sequences. The biggest ten clones account for less than 40% of the sample.

The CDR3 contains 13 residues, cysteine and phenylalanine counted. No DNA was logged. The sequence was obtained from a woman aged 45-60 years in good health. Donor details come from another sample of the same person, matched by shared clones. The chain links TRBV12-3 or TRBV12-4 with TRBJ1-2. Sequencing was carried out using blood T cells: a sorted CD56 or NKG2C T cell subset, CD4+ or CD8+ T cells, or bulk PBMC T cells (not recorded which). The CDR3 amino acid sequence is: CASSPTNLYGYTF.